This record looks at one T cell receptor beta chain sequence and its context. The antigen remains unidentified. The data originate from a study of vaccination and CD4 T cells after COVID-19. Study-wide background: Each individual in the study obtained two doses of BNT162b2 or mRNA-1273 vaccine.

Oncomine TCR Beta short-read sequencing was applied to DNA from cultured CD4+ T cells. From the PCR reads, TCRdb called clonotypes with MiXCR, one entry per CDR3 protein. The sample lists tens of thousands of distinct CDR3 sequences; approximately 48% were seen once. The sample's treatment: roughly 11-day PBMC culture with coronavirus spike peptide pools or control peptides (ViraFEST assay). Wells that each held 1.5 million to 2 million PBMCs were cultured with around 9.9 IU/ml IL-2 and about 10 ug/ml peptide pools. V was clipped by 5 bases and J by 2 bases; unmatched bases: 3. CDR3 length: 16 residues. CDR1 and CDR2 from the germline V gene are SGHVS and FNYEAQ.

The chain employs TRBV7-6 and TRBJ2-3, with 14 bases lining up with TRBD2. The TCR was taken from a human donor who had recovered from COVID-19. Sequences were obtained from CD4+ T cells from blood, cultured in vitro. This chain's CDR3 is CASSRLAGGNTDTQYF. The DNA for the CDR3 is TGTGCCAGCAGCCGACTAGCGGGGGGGAACACAGATACGCAGTATTTT.